This paragraph reports one T cell receptor beta chain. The data were taken from a study of shared clonotypes between healthy human individuals. An approximately 210 ng quantity of DNA, around 30,000 T cell genomes, went into the sorted-subset replicate PCRs. Sequenced by immunoSEQ multiplex PCR; TCRdb stores in-frame clones only, minus some. The table has some 630,000 clones, about 78% seen once. The sequence came from a woman between 25 and 40 years old in good health. Sequences were obtained from memory CD4+ T cells sorted from blood. Subset defined: CD45RA-negative fraction.

CDR3 amino acids: CASSLSARVSYEQYF. The CDR3 DNA is TGTGCCAGCAGTTTATCGGCTAGGGTTTCCTACGAGCAGTACTTC. The rearrangement uses TRBV27 and TRBJ2-7; D unresolved. The germline V gene encodes CDR1 MNHEY and CDR2 SMNVEV (reference sequence). Trimming removed 0 bases at V and 1 base at J, with 10 bases between. There are 15 residues in the CDR3.